Each of the 9 T cell receptor beta chains below was sequenced from the same sample in a study of cytomegalovirus exposure and HLA in healthy donors. The PCR contained 60 Vbeta and 13 Jbeta primers. Repertoires were generated with immunoSEQ multiplex PCR, while TCRdb's copy carries only in-frame clones and drops some. The sample shows a few hundred thousand clones, roughly 84% of them seen only once. Sequenced material: PBMCs. These receptors originate from a girl aged 10 to 17 in good health and CMV-seronegative.

V is TRBV7-2 and J is TRBJ2-7, with D unresolved. The V end lost 1 base, the J end lost 3 bases, and 10 bases lay between the germline ends. The germline CDR1 and CDR2 sequences are SGHTA and FQGNSA. The CDR3 length is 14 residues. The CDR3, as DNA: TGTGCCAGCAGCTTAGGGCGGCAGAACTACGAGCAGTACTTC. Translated: CASSLGRQNYEQYF.

The J gene is TRBJ2-5, the V gene TRBV30; no clear D gene. Germline loops: CDR1 GTSNPN, CDR2 SVGIG (reference sequence). This CDR3 is 13 amino acids long. V was shortened by 1 base and J by 4 bases, with 10 bases between the two germline ends. DNA for the CDR3: TGTGCCTGGAGTGAAGCCGCTGTAGAGACCCAGTACTTC. This gives the protein CAWSEAAVETQYF.

The V gene is TRBV2, the J gene TRBJ1-5; 9 bases fit TRBD1. Germline V gene lookup returns CDR1 SNHLY and CDR2 FYNNEI. V shed 5 bases, J shed 6 bases, and the junction held 8 bases outside the gene matches. The CDR3 extends over 15 amino acids. This CDR3 reads CASSYHRQGVQPQHF. The CDR3 DNA follows: TGTGCCAGCAGTTACCATCGACAGGGGGTTCAGCCCCAGCATTTT. The full variable domain, its missing parts supplied by reference TRBV2 and TRBJ1-5, is EPEVTQTPSHQVTQMGQEVILRCVPISNHLYFYWYRQILGQKVEFLVSFYNNEISEKSEIFDDQFSVERPDGSNFTLKIRSTKLEDSAMYFCASSYHRQGVQPQHFGDGTRLSIL.

Comments on this clone: Germline is not matched at one junction end, which may reflect a read error. The CDR3 coding sequence is TGTGTCAGCTCACAAGGACTAGCCCCAGATACGCAGTATTTT. It encodes CVSSQGLAPDTQYF. This sequence joins TRBV18 and TRBJ2-3; 8 positions match TRBD2. In germline, CDR1 is KGHSH, CDR2 LQKENI. CDR3 size: 14 residues.

The rearrangement links TRBV28 to TRBJ1-2; D is ambiguous. The length of the CDR3 is 12 residues. V lost 5 bases and J 4 bases, leaving 8 bases between the germline ends. Germline-derived CDR1 and CDR2 are MDHEN and SYDVKM. CDR3: CASSLGSYGYTF. The CDR3 region has the DNA TGTGCCAGCAGTCTGGGCTCCTATGGCTACACCTTC.

In this sample, this clone turned up once. The chain uses TRBV18 and TRBJ1-1, with 8 bases matching TRBD1. V was clipped by 5 bases and J by 4 bases; unmatched bases: 6. The CDR3 covers 14 residues. Per the germline V gene, CDR1 is KGHSH and CDR2 is LQKENI. The CDR3 protein is CASSTGQVFTEAFF. CDR3 sequence (DNA): TGTGCCAGCTCAACGGGACAGGTCTTCACTGAAGCTTTCTTT.

The V gene is TRBV7-2, the J gene TRBJ2-3, with 11 bases fitting TRBD2. The V gene end was trimmed by 5 bases and the J gene end by 6 bases; junction bases not matched to a gene: 13. Looked up from germline, CDR1 is SGHTA and CDR2 is FQGNSA. The CDR3 length is 17 residues. The CDR3 loop is CASSPRGSGGARDTQYF. In nucleotides, the CDR3 is TGTGCCAGCAGCCCCCGGGGTAGCGGGGGGGCCAGGGATACGCAGTATTTT.

A few counts support this clone. V and J are TRBV19 and TRBJ2-1; 7 bases fit TRBD2. V trimming: 5 bases; J trimming: 7 bases; junction bases outside the gene matches: 2. Germline V gene lookup returns CDR1 LNHDA and CDR2 SQIVND (reference sequence). The CDR3 has 12 amino acids. The CDR3 protein is CASSWRENEQFF. CDR3 nucleotides: TGTGCCAGTAGTTGGCGGGAGAATGAGCAGTTCTTC.

This chain connects TRBV19 to TRBJ1-2; 10 positions agree with TRBD1. After removal of 3 bases from V and 4 bases from J, the junction contained 11 bases not matched to a gene. The CDR3 runs 17 residues. Germline CDR1 reads LNHDA; CDR2 reads SQIVND (reference sequence). CDR3 nucleotides: TGTGCCAGTAGTATTTTGCCCCAGACAGGGGGCGGCTATGGCTACACCTTC. Translating gives CASSILPQTGGGYGYTF.